The rows below give T cell receptor beta chains drawn from one sample of a study of blood T cells in healthy people across ages. TCRdb reanalysed the 5' RACE reads using MiXCR and keeps one entry per CDR3 protein. The table has more than 650,000 distinct CDR3 sequences, about 48% seen once. The sample was blood. The receptors shown here come from a man older than 75 in good health. Both conserved end residues are part of each CDR3. The order of the fields is clone size, J gene, D gene, V gene, CDR3 protein, CDR3 DNA. The D gene is left open where the match is weak. Size values are once, few and many counts, or a class for expanded clones, and some rows have none.

abundance: -; j_gene: TRBJ2-7; d_gene: TRBD2; v_gene: TRBV10-3; CDR3aa: CAISGGVSSYEQYF; CDR3nt: TGTGCCATCAGCGGGGGGGTCTCCTCCTACGAGCAGTACTTC
abundance: -; j_gene: TRBJ2-1; d_gene: -; v_gene: TRBV20-1; CDR3aa: CSASPRQRVVNEQFF; CDR3nt: TGCAGTGCTAGCCCTAGACAGAGAGTGGTCAATGAGCAGTTCTTC
abundance: once; j_gene: TRBJ2-7; d_gene: TRBD1; v_gene: TRBV12-3/TRBV12-4; CDR3aa: CASRGTGEINEQYF; CDR3nt: TGTGCCAGCAGGGGGACAGGGGAAATAAACGAGCAGTACTTC
abundance: -; j_gene: TRBJ1-6; d_gene: -; v_gene: TRBV2; CDR3aa: CASSEQGWNSPLHF; CDR3nt: TGTGCCAGCAGTGAACAGGGGTGGAATTCACCCCTCCACTTT
abundance: many; j_gene: TRBJ2-7; d_gene: -; v_gene: TRBV12-3/TRBV12-4; CDR3aa: CASSLRLEGEQYF; CDR3nt: TGTGCCAGCAGTCTTAGGCTAGAAGGTGAGCAGTACTTC
abundance: -; j_gene: TRBJ1-1; d_gene: -; v_gene: TRBV4-2; CDR3aa: CASSQDWGGRGPNKAEAFF; CDR3nt: TGTGCCAGCAGCCAAGATTGGGGAGGTCGGGGTCCCAATAAAGCTGAAGCTTTCTTT
abundance: -; j_gene: TRBJ2-3; d_gene: TRBD1; v_gene: TRBV6-1; CDR3aa: CASSYDRVYAYF; CDR3nt: TGTGCCAGCAGCTACGACAGGGTATACGCGTATTTT
abundance: few; j_gene: TRBJ2-1; d_gene: -; v_gene: TRBV19; CDR3aa: CASSTPTEQFF; CDR3nt: TGTGCCAGTAGTACCCCCACTGAGCAGTTCTTC
abundance: -; j_gene: TRBJ2-5; d_gene: -; v_gene: TRBV6-2/TRBV6-3; CDR3aa: CASSYLTGTNQETQYF; CDR3nt: TGTGCCAGCAGTTATCTTACAGGGACCAACCAAGAGACCCAGTACTTC
abundance: once; j_gene: TRBJ2-3; d_gene: TRBD2; v_gene: TRBV7-9; CDR3aa: CASSLATSGSFNAYF; CDR3nt: TGTGCCAGCAGCTTAGCGACTAGCGGGAGCTTCAACGCGTATTTT
abundance: -; j_gene: TRBJ1-6; d_gene: -; v_gene: TRBV27; CDR3aa: CASSQDPGESPLHF; CDR3nt: TGTGCCAGCAGCCAAGATCCAGGGGAATCACCCCTCCACTTT
abundance: -; j_gene: TRBJ2-5; d_gene: -; v_gene: TRBV28; CDR3aa: CASSPPGGTETQYF; CDR3nt: TGTGCCAGCAGTCCGCCGGGGGGCACAGAGACCCAGTACTTC
abundance: -; j_gene: TRBJ1-4; d_gene: TRBD1; v_gene: TRBV5-1; CDR3aa: CASSSNPGTGGEKLFF; CDR3nt: TGCGCCAGCAGCTCGAACCCCGGGACAGGGGGTGAAAAACTGTTTTTT
abundance: -; j_gene: TRBJ2-1; d_gene: -; v_gene: TRBV4-1; CDR3aa: CASRLGFGYQDNEQFF; CDR3nt: TGCGCCAGCAGACTCGGCTTCGGCTACCAGGACAATGAGCAGTTCTTC
abundance: -; j_gene: TRBJ2-7; d_gene: -; v_gene: TRBV28; CDR3aa: CASTLDREQYF; CDR3nt: TGTGCCAGCACCTTAGACCGTGAGCAGTACTTC
abundance: -; j_gene: TRBJ1-1; d_gene: -; v_gene: TRBV11-3; CDR3aa: CASSAGTAEEAFF; CDR3nt: TGTGCCAGCAGCGCCGGGACGGCAGAAGAAGCTTTCTTT
abundance: -; j_gene: TRBJ2-7; d_gene: TRBD2; v_gene: TRBV6-1; CDR3aa: CASRPPGLAGVGEQYF; CDR3nt: TGTGCCAGCAGACCGCCGGGACTAGCGGGAGTAGGCGAGCAGTACTTC
abundance: -; j_gene: TRBJ1-6; d_gene: -; v_gene: TRBV12-3/TRBV12-4; CDR3aa: CASSLMGESPLHF; CDR3nt: TGTGCCAGCAGTTTAATGGGAGAATCACCCCTCCACTTT
abundance: -; j_gene: TRBJ2-1; d_gene: TRBD2; v_gene: TRBV29-1; CDR3aa: CSVKGTSVYNEQFF; CDR3nt: TGCAGCGTTAAAGGGACTAGCGTCTACAATGAGCAGTTCTTC
abundance: -; j_gene: TRBJ2-7; d_gene: -; v_gene: TRBV12-3/TRBV12-4; CDR3aa: CASSFGAPRLIEQYF; CDR3nt: TGTGCCAGCAGTTTCGGGGCCCCCCGGTTGATCGAGCAGTACTTC
abundance: -; j_gene: TRBJ2-1; d_gene: TRBD2; v_gene: TRBV20-1; CDR3aa: CSARVPGRAEVNEQFF; CDR3nt: TGCAGTGCTAGAGTCCCCGGGAGGGCCGAAGTCAATGAGCAGTTCTTC
abundance: -; j_gene: TRBJ1-4; d_gene: -; v_gene: TRBV5-1; CDR3aa: CASSLEWGLGGDEKLFF; CDR3nt: TGCGCCAGCAGCTTGGAATGGGGCCTCGGGGGAGATGAAAAACTGTTTTTT
abundance: few; j_gene: TRBJ1-5; d_gene: TRBD1; v_gene: TRBV20-1; CDR3aa: CSARGRQGAGQPQHF; CDR3nt: TGCAGTGCTAGAGGTAGACAGGGGGCGGGTCAGCCCCAGCATTTT
abundance: -; j_gene: TRBJ2-4; d_gene: TRBD1; v_gene: TRBV5-1; CDR3aa: CVSTPGTGDIQYF; CDR3nt: TGCGTCAGCACGCCCGGGACAGGGGACATTCAGTACTTC
abundance: few; j_gene: TRBJ2-3; d_gene: TRBD1; v_gene: TRBV5-5; CDR3aa: CASSLGDRADTQYF; CDR3nt: TGTGCCAGCAGCTTGGGAGACAGGGCGGATACGCAGTATTTT
abundance: -; j_gene: TRBJ2-7; d_gene: TRBD1; v_gene: TRBV14; CDR3aa: CASSQKWQGAIYEQYF; CDR3nt: TGTGCCAGCAGCCAAAAATGGCAGGGGGCGATTTACGAGCAGTACTTC
abundance: -; j_gene: TRBJ1-4; d_gene: -; v_gene: TRBV14; CDR3aa: CASSQSARGDNEKLFF; CDR3nt: TGTGCCAGCAGCCAGTCAGCGCGGGGGGATAATGAAAAACTGTTTTTT
abundance: -; j_gene: TRBJ2-1; d_gene: -; v_gene: TRBV6-1; CDR3aa: CASIGGGSSVNEQFF; CDR3nt: TGTGCCAGCATTGGGGGCGGGAGTTCAGTCAATGAGCAGTTCTTC
abundance: few; j_gene: TRBJ2-7; d_gene: -; v_gene: TRBV6-5; CDR3aa: CASSTDGLGSYEQYF; CDR3nt: TGTGCCAGCAGTACGGACGGCCTAGGGTCCTACGAGCAGTACTTC
abundance: -; j_gene: TRBJ2-7; d_gene: -; v_gene: TRBV5-5; CDR3aa: CASSLALSGAVYEQYF; CDR3nt: TGTGCCAGCAGCTTGGCGCTTTCAGGGGCCGTTTACGAGCAGTACTTC
abundance: few; j_gene: TRBJ2-1; d_gene: TRBD2; v_gene: TRBV28; CDR3aa: CAIYSGSDREQFF; CDR3nt: TGTGCCATCTATAGCGGGAGCGATCGGGAGCAGTTCTTC
abundance: few; j_gene: TRBJ2-3; d_gene: TRBD2; v_gene: TRBV9; CDR3aa: CASSVVGLAGSTDTQYF; CDR3nt: TGTGCCAGCAGCGTAGTAGGACTAGCGGGAAGCACAGATACGCAGTATTTT
abundance: few; j_gene: TRBJ2-7; d_gene: TRBD2; v_gene: TRBV6-1; CDR3aa: CASSEGTSGRISYEQYF; CDR3nt: TGTGCCAGCAGTGAGGGGACTAGCGGGAGAATCTCCTACGAGCAGTACTTC
abundance: -; j_gene: TRBJ1-1; d_gene: -; v_gene: TRBV9; CDR3aa: CASSAAGTEAFF; CDR3nt: TGTGCCAGCAGCGCAGCTGGCACTGAAGCTTTCTTT
abundance: once; j_gene: TRBJ1-2; d_gene: TRBD1; v_gene: TRBV20-1; CDR3aa: CSAKDRVVNYGYTF; CDR3nt: TGCAGTGCTAAAGACAGGGTGGTAAACTATGGCTACACCTTC
abundance: -; j_gene: TRBJ2-7; d_gene: -; v_gene: TRBV7-9; CDR3aa: CASSLSIPGEQYF; CDR3nt: TGTGCCAGCAGCTTATCTATACCCGGCGAGCAGTACTTC
abundance: -; j_gene: TRBJ2-3; d_gene: -; v_gene: TRBV6-5; CDR3aa: CASSREGGRYAYF; CDR3nt: TGTGCCAGCAGTCGAGAGGGCGGCAGATACGCGTATTTT
abundance: -; j_gene: TRBJ2-7; d_gene: TRBD2; v_gene: TRBV9; CDR3aa: CASSVGGTISYEQYF; CDR3nt: TGTGCCAGCAGCGTAGGGGGGACTATCTCCTACGAGCAGTACTTC
abundance: -; j_gene: TRBJ2-3; d_gene: TRBD2; v_gene: TRBV6-2/TRBV6-3; CDR3aa: CASYRLAVHRYAYF; CDR3nt: TGTGCCAGCTATAGACTAGCGGTTCACAGATACGCGTATTTT
abundance: -; j_gene: TRBJ2-1; d_gene: -; v_gene: TRBV7-2; CDR3aa: CVSSLQGVNEQFF; CDR3nt: TGTGTCAGCAGCCTTCAGGGAGTTAATGAGCAGTTCTTC
abundance: -; j_gene: TRBJ2-5; d_gene: -; v_gene: TRBV27; CDR3aa: CASSSTFAPIRETQYF; CDR3nt: TGTGCCAGCAGTTCCACCTTTGCGCCGATAAGAGAGACCCAGTACTTC
abundance: -; j_gene: TRBJ2-1; d_gene: TRBD2; v_gene: TRBV25-1; CDR3aa: CASSQQRGNEQFF; CDR3nt: TGTGCCAGCAGTCAACAGCGGGGCAATGAGCAGTTCTTC
abundance: few; j_gene: TRBJ2-1; d_gene: TRBD2; v_gene: TRBV11-2; CDR3aa: CASSSLSRIAGSRRGEQFF; CDR3nt: TGTGCCAGCAGCTCCTTATCAAGAATAGCGGGAAGTAGAAGGGGTGAGCAGTTCTTC
abundance: few; j_gene: TRBJ1-4; d_gene: TRBD1; v_gene: TRBV7-2; CDR3aa: CASSAGTGVEKLFF; CDR3nt: TGTGCCAGCAGCGCCGGGACAGGGGTCGAAAAACTGTTTTTT
abundance: -; j_gene: TRBJ2-3; d_gene: TRBD2; v_gene: TRBV11-2; CDR3aa: CASSQPRRAGYAYF; CDR3nt: TGTGCCAGCAGCCAACCGCGGCGAGCGGGATACGCGTATTTT
abundance: -; j_gene: TRBJ1-2; d_gene: -; v_gene: TRBV5-1; CDR3aa: CASSSDGDGYTF; CDR3nt: TGCGCCAGCAGCTCGGACGGCGATGGCTACACCTTC
abundance: few; j_gene: TRBJ2-6; d_gene: -; v_gene: TRBV7-2; CDR3aa: CASSLVAGSGANVLTF; CDR3nt: TGTGCCAGCAGCTTAGTCGCAGGCTCTGGGGCCAACGTCCTGACTTTC
abundance: -; j_gene: TRBJ1-2; d_gene: TRBD1; v_gene: TRBV3-1; CDR3aa: CASLPDRGVYGYTF; CDR3nt: TGTGCCAGCCTCCCGGACAGGGGGGTCTATGGCTACACCTTC
abundance: -; j_gene: TRBJ2-4; d_gene: -; v_gene: TRBV6-1; CDR3aa: CAGSKNIQYF; CDR3nt: TGTGCGGGCAGCAAAAACATTCAGTACTTC
abundance: -; j_gene: TRBJ1-2; d_gene: -; v_gene: TRBV28; CDR3aa: CASSLSHGGEGNYGYTF; CDR3nt: TGTGCCAGCAGTTTGTCTCACGGGGGGGAAGGCAACTATGGCTACACCTTC
abundance: -; j_gene: TRBJ1-5; d_gene: -; v_gene: TRBV20-1; CDR3aa: CSARDGGRHHQRGNQPQHF; CDR3nt: TGCAGTGCTAGAGATGGTGGGCGGCACCATCAACGAGGCAATCAGCCCCAGCATTTT
abundance: -; j_gene: TRBJ2-5; d_gene: TRBD2; v_gene: TRBV24-1; CDR3aa: CATSDWDSGRGETQYF; CDR3nt: TGTGCCACCAGTGATTGGGATAGCGGGAGAGGGGAGACCCAGTACTTC
abundance: -; j_gene: TRBJ2-6; d_gene: -; v_gene: TRBV4-2; CDR3aa: CASSQELRVWVGANVLTF; CDR3nt: TGTGCCAGCAGCCAAGAGCTCAGGGTCTGGGTTGGGGCCAACGTCCTGACTTTC